This is a list of T cell receptor beta chains from one sample in a study of shared clonotypes between healthy human individuals. Generated by immunoSEQ multiplex PCR, the TCRdb table keeps only in-frame clones and is missing some. The sample has more than 2,000,000 clones, 85% to 95% seen once. The material sequenced was naive CD4+ T cells from PBMCs. These receptors were taken from a man aged 18 to 30 in good health. Some clones in this sample may be carry-over from other donors' samples. CDR3s include the opening cysteine and the closing phenylalanine or tryptophan. The order of the fields is J gene, V gene, D gene, clone size, CDR3 protein, CDR3 DNA. The D gene is left open where the match is weak. Clone sizes are given selectively: once, few, many, or a class where the clone is expanded.

>TRBJ2-2|TRBV9|TRBD2|NA
CASSVGTRRVNTGELFF
TGTGCCAGCAGCGTAGGGACTAGGAGAGTCAACACCGGGGAGCTGTTTTTT
>TRBJ2-7|TRBV27|NA|NA
CASSRIGYEQYF
TGTGCCAGCAGCCGAATTGGTTACGAGCAGTACTTC
>TRBJ2-3|TRBV6-5|NA|NA
CASRPLQGLTDTQYF
TGTGCCAGCAGACCACTTCAGGGACTCACAGATACGCAGTATTTT
>TRBJ2-3|TRBV7-6|TRBD2|NA
CASSLRAGTSGSTSTDTQYF
TGTGCCAGCAGCTTACGGGCCGGGACTAGCGGATCTACTAGCACAGATACGCAGTATTTT
>TRBJ2-5|TRBV6-1|NA|NA
CASSESTAQETQYF
TGTGCCAGCAGTGAATCGACGGCACAAGAGACCCAGTACTTC
>TRBJ2-1|TRBV18|NA|NA
CASSPIAASYNEQFF
TGTGCCAGCTCACCCATAGCGGCTTCCTACAATGAGCAGTTCTTC
>TRBJ1-3|TRBV28|NA|NA
CASSRRTIYF
TGTGCCAGCAGCCGCCGCACCATATATTTT
>TRBJ1-3|TRBV28|NA|once
CASSLLSSGNTIYF
TGTGCCAGCAGTCTACTGAGCTCTGGAAACACCATATATTTT
>TRBJ2-3|TRBV5-4|TRBD2|NA
CASSLGGRGSTDTQYF
TGTGCCAGCAGCTTGGGCGGGAGGGGCAGCACAGATACGCAGTATTTT
>TRBJ1-1|TRBV30|NA|NA
CAWSGQGLTEAFF
TGTGCCTGGAGTGGCCAGGGGCTTACTGAAGCTTTCTTT
>TRBJ1-2|TRBV28|NA|NA
CASNGVSYGYTF
TGTGCCAGCAACGGCGTTAGCTATGGCTACACCTTC
>TRBJ2-3|TRBV7-3|NA|NA
CASSLSGGADTQYF
TGTGCCAGCAGCTTAAGTGGGGGAGCAGATACGCAGTATTTT
>TRBJ2-1|TRBV29-1|TRBD2|NA
CSGWGLTNNEQFF
TGCAGCGGCTGGGGACTAACCAACAATGAGCAGTTCTTC
>TRBJ1-5|TRBV18|NA|NA
CASSPAVSNQPQHF
TGTGCCAGCTCACCCGCTGTCAGCAATCAGCCCCAGCATTTT
>TRBJ2-2|TRBV9|TRBD2|NA
CASRARTSVGELFF
TGTGCCAGCAGAGCTCGGACTAGCGTCGGGGAGCTGTTTTTT
>TRBJ1-2|TRBV4-2|NA|NA
CASSQVGGDGYTF
TGTGCCAGCAGCCAAGTAGGAGGGGATGGCTACACCTTC
>TRBJ2-6|TRBV4-1|NA|NA
CASSQTRFSGANVLTF
TGCGCCAGCAGCCAAACCCGCTTCTCTGGGGCCAACGTCCTGACTTTC
>TRBJ2-5|TRBV7-2|NA|once
CASSFRPQETQYF
TGTGCCAGCAGCTTTAGGCCCCAAGAGACCCAGTACTTC
>TRBJ2-3|TRBV10-3|NA|NA
CAISDSFGITDTQYF
TGTGCCATCAGTGACAGTTTCGGCATAACAGATACGCAGTATTTT
>TRBJ1-1|TRBV7-9|NA|NA
CASSLDSYTEAFF
TGTGCCAGCAGTTTGGACAGCTACACTGAAGCTTTCTTT
>TRBJ1-3|TRBV7-9|TRBD1|NA
CASSWDRHSGNTIYF
TGTGCCAGCAGCTGGGACAGGCACTCTGGAAACACCATATATTTT
>TRBJ1-2|TRBV6-5|NA|NA
CASSYSGGDHYGYTF
TGTGCCAGCAGTTACTCAGGCGGAGACCACTATGGCTACACCTTC